These T cell receptor beta chains were read from a single sample in a study of beta chain features in type 1 diabetes. Measured with immunoSEQ multiplex PCR; TCRdb has only the in-frame clones, and not every one. Found here are 300,000 to 450,000 clones, 9.6% of them singletons; the top ten hold roughly 0.6%. The sequenced material came from central memory CD4+ T cells from blood. All receptors derive from a man between 25 and 39 years old with type 1 diabetes. Each CDR3 is given with its conserved first and last residue. D genes are given only for firm matches. Rows give clone size only sometimes, using once, few, many, or a class for an expanded clone.

clone size	V gene	J gene	D gene	CDR3 DNA	CDR3 protein
.	TRBV19	TRBJ2-4	.	TGTGCCAGTAACTCAGCCAAAAACATTCAGTACTTC	CASNSAKNIQYF
many	TRBV7-9	TRBJ2-2	TRBD1	TGTGCCAGCAGCTTAGGGCCAGGGGGCGACACCGGGGAGCTGTTTTTT	CASSLGPGGDTGELFF
many	TRBV6-4	TRBJ2-1	TRBD2	TGTGCCAGCAGTGAGTCGGGAGGGGTTGGGAATGAGCAGTTCTTC	CASSESGGVGNEQFF
.	TRBV5-1	TRBJ2-1	.	TGCGCCAGCAGCTTGGGGGTAGCGGAGAACAATGAGCAGTTCTTC	CASSLGVAENNEQFF
few	TRBV10-3	TRBJ1-5	TRBD1	TGTGCCATCGCAGGGACAGGAAGAAATCAGCCCCAGCATTTT	CAIAGTGRNQPQHF
.	TRBV6-1	TRBJ2-7	.	TGTGCCAGCAGAGTGACAGAAAACTACGAGCAGTACTTC	CASRVTENYEQYF
.	TRBV30	TRBJ2-7	TRBD2	TGTGCCTGGAGCGCCGCTAGCGGGAGGGCCCGGATCTACGAGCAGTACTTC	CAWSAASGRARIYEQYF
.	TRBV5-4	TRBJ2-5	.	TGTGCCAGCAGCTTGGGGCAGACCCAAGAGACCCAGTACTTC	CASSLGQTQETQYF
.	TRBV15	TRBJ2-7	.	TGTGCCACCAGCAGAGATCTACCCTCAGCGGTGATTTACGAGCAGTACTTC	CATSRDLPSAVIYEQYF
many	TRBV7-2	TRBJ2-1	TRBD2	TGTGCCAGCAGCTTAATGCGGGAGTATCAGTTCTTC	CASSLMREYQFF
.	TRBV10-3	TRBJ2-3	TRBD1	TGTGCCATCAGTGGGGACAGGGGCACAGATACGCAGTATTTT	CAISGDRGTDTQYF
.	TRBV6-5	TRBJ2-3	.	TGTGCCAGCACCCCGGACTCAACTCATACGCAGTATTTT	CASTPDSTHTQYF